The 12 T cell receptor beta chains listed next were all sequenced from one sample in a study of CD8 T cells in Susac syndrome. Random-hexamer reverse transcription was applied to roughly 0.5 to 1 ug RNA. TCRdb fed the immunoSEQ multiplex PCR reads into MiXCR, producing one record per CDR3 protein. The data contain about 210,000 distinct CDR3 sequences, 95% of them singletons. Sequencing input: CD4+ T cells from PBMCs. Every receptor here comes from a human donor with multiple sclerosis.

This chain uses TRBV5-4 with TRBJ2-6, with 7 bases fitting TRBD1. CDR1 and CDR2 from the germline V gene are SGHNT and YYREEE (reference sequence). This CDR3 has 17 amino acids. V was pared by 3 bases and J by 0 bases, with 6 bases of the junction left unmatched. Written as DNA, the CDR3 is TGTGCCAGCAGCTCCGGGACAGTGCCCTCTGGGGCCAACGTCCTGACTTTC. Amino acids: CASSSGTVPSGANVLTF.

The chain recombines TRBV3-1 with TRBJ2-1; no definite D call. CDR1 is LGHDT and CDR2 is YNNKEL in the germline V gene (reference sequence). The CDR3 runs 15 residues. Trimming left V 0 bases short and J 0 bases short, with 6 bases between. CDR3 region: CASSQEPNSYNEQFF. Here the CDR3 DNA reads TGTGCCAGCAGCCAAGAGCCCAACTCCTACAATGAGCAGTTCTTC.

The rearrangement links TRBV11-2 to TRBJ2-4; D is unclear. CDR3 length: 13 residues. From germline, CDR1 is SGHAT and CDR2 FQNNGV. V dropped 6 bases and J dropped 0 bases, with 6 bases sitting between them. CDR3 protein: CASSSLAKNIQYF. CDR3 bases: TGTGCCAGCAGTAGCCTAGCCAAAAACATTCAGTACTTC.

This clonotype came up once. The CDR3: CASRRDRGFGGEQYF. CDR3 coding DNA: TGTGCCAGCAGACGGGACAGGGGGTTCGGTGGGGAGCAGTACTTC. V usage is TRBV2 and J usage is TRBJ2-7; 11 bases align to TRBD1. The CDR3 extends over 15 amino acids. Germline V gene sequence: CDR1 SNHLY, CDR2 FYNNEI. J lost 7 bases, V lost 6 bases, and 11 bases had no gene match. The whole variable domain, filled in from reference TRBV2 and TRBJ2-7, reads EPEVTQTPSHQVTQMGQEVILRCVPISNHLYFYWYRQILGQKVEFLVSFYNNEISEKSEIFDDQFSVERPDGSNFTLKIRSTKLEDSAMYFCASRRDRGFGGEQYFGPGTRLTVT.

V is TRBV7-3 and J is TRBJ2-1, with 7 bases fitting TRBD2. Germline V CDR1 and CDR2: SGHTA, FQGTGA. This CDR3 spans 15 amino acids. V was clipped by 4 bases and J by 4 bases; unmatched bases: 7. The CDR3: CASSSEGSGYNEQFF. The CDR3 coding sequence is TGTGCCAGCAGCTCCGAGGGTAGCGGGTACAATGAGCAGTTCTTC.

CDR3 loop: CATSRLDRGSYTF. The DNA for the CDR3 is TGTGCCACCAGCAGGTTGGACAGGGGAAGCTACACCTTC. The gene calls are TRBV15 and TRBJ1-2, with 9 nucleotides matching TRBD1. This CDR3 has 13 amino acids. Trimming took 3 bases from V and 9 from J; bases not matched to a gene: 5. Per the germline V gene, CDR1 is LNHNV and CDR2 is YYDKDF (reference sequence).

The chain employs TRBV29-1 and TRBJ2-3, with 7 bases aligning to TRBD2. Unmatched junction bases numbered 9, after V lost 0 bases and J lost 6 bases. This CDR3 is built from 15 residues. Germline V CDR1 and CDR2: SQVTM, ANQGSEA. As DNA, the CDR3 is TGCAGCGTTGAAGACCTAGCGGCGAGCTTGGATACGCAGTATTTT. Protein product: CSVEDLAASLDTQYF.

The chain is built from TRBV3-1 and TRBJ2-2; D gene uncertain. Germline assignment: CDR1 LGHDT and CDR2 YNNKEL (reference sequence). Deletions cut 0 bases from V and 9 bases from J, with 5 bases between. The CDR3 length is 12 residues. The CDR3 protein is CASSQDRRELFF. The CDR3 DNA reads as TGTGCCAGCAGCCAAGATCGGAGGGAGCTGTTTTTT.

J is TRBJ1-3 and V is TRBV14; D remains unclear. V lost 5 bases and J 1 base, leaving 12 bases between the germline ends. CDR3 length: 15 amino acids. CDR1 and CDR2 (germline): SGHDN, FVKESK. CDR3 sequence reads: CASSEPTGSGNTIYF. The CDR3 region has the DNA TGTGCCAGCAGCGAACCTACGGGATCTGGAAACACCATATATTTT. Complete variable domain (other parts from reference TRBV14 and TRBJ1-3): EAGVTQFPSHSVIEKGQTVTLRCDPISGHDNLYWYRRVMGKEIKFLLHFVKESKQDESGMPNNRFLAERTGGTYSTLKVQPAELEDSGVYFCASSEPTGSGNTIYFGEGSWLTVV.

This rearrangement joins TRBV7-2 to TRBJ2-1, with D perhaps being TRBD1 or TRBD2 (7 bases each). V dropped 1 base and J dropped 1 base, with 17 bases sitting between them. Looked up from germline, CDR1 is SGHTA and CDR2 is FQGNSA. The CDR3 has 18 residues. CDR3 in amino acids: CASSLVPAGTASYNEQFF. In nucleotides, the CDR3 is TGTGCCAGCAGCTTAGTGCCAGCGGGGACAGCTTCCTACAATGAGCAGTTCTTC.

CDR3 in DNA: TGTGCCAGCAGCTTACGTCCAGGGCGGGGGGTTAATTCACCCCTCCACTTT. It encodes CASSLRPGRGVNSPLHF. The V gene is TRBV11-2, the J gene TRBJ1-6; TRBD1 is a possible D gene (5 bases). The CDR3 is 17 residues long. From germline, CDR1 is SGHAT and CDR2 FQNNGV. V was clipped by 2 bases and J by 6 bases, with 17 bases between them.

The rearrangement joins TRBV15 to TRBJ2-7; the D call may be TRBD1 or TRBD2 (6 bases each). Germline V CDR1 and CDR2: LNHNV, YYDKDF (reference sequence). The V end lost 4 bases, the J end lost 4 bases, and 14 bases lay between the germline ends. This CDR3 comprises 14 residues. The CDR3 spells CATSKGGAQYEQYF. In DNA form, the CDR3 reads TGTGCCACCAGCAAGGGGGGCGCGCAGTACGAGCAGTACTTC.